A selection of T cell receptor beta chains follows, all from one sample in a study of T-cell memory formation after mild COVID-19. Via MiXCR, TCRdb re-called the 5' RACE reads, giving one row per CDR3 protein. The sample has some 340,000 distinct CDR3 sequences, under 15% seen once. Sequencing input: PBMCs or a T cell subset sorted from them (not recorded which). These receptors all come from a man between 18 and 35 years old who had mild COVID-19 (a few samples of this study predate the infection). Cell type and time point are not known. Each CDR3 is given with its conserved first and last residue. The order of the fields is clone size, V gene, J gene, CDR3 length, D gene, CDR3 DNA, CDR3 protein. D genes are given only for firm matches. Clone size is shown for a subset of rows, as once, few, many or a class of expanded clone.

clone size: .; V gene: TRBV24-1; J gene: TRBJ2-3; CDR3 length: 14; D gene: .; CDR3 DNA: TGTGCCACCACCTCTCGGCCAGTGACAGATACGCAGTATTTT; CDR3 protein: CATTSRPVTDTQYF
clone size: many; V gene: TRBV18; J gene: TRBJ1-1; CDR3 length: 12; D gene: .; CDR3 DNA: TGTGCCAGCTCGCGGGGTGACACTGAAGCTTTCTTT; CDR3 protein: CASSRGDTEAFF
clone size: .; V gene: TRBV12-3/TRBV12-4; J gene: TRBJ1-1; CDR3 length: 14; D gene: .; CDR3 DNA: TGTGCCAGCAGAAAACAGGGAAGGAACACTGAAGCTTTCTTT; CDR3 protein: CASRKQGRNTEAFF
clone size: .; V gene: TRBV7-3; J gene: TRBJ2-3; CDR3 length: 14; D gene: TRBD1; CDR3 DNA: TGTGCCAGCAGGTACAGACAGGGGACAGATACGCAGTATTTT; CDR3 protein: CASRYRQGTDTQYF
clone size: .; V gene: TRBV27; J gene: TRBJ2-1; CDR3 length: 11; D gene: TRBD1; CDR3 DNA: TGTGCCAGCAGTTCGACAGGGTTTACGTTCTTC; CDR3 protein: CASSSTGFTFF
clone size: many; V gene: TRBV7-2; J gene: TRBJ1-6; CDR3 length: 15; D gene: .; CDR3 DNA: TGTGCCAGCAGCTTAGCGGGCAGGGCAAATTCACCCCTCCACTTT; CDR3 protein: CASSLAGRANSPLHF
clone size: .; V gene: TRBV29-1; J gene: TRBJ2-7; CDR3 length: 13; D gene: .; CDR3 DNA: TGCAGCGTTGAACTTGGGGTTCCCTACGAGCAGTACTTC; CDR3 protein: CSVELGVPYEQYF
clone size: few; V gene: TRBV20-1; J gene: TRBJ2-4; CDR3 length: 13; D gene: .; CDR3 DNA: TGCAGTGCTAGAGTACGGGACAAAAACATTCAGTACTTC; CDR3 protein: CSARVRDKNIQYF
clone size: few; V gene: TRBV29-1; J gene: TRBJ2-5; CDR3 length: 13; D gene: .; CDR3 DNA: TGCAGCGTTGACCCGGGGCAGGGAAAGACCCAGTACTTC; CDR3 protein: CSVDPGQGKTQYF
clone size: few; V gene: TRBV5-1; J gene: TRBJ1-1; CDR3 length: 15; D gene: TRBD1; CDR3 DNA: TGCGCCAGCAGCGCCAGCCTAGGACAGGATACTGAAGCTTTCTTT; CDR3 protein: CASSASLGQDTEAFF
clone size: few; V gene: TRBV25-1; J gene: TRBJ2-5; CDR3 length: 15; D gene: TRBD2; CDR3 DNA: TGTGCCAGCAGGATTAGCGGGGGGGCCGGTGAGACCCAGTACTTC; CDR3 protein: CASRISGGAGETQYF
clone size: few; V gene: TRBV5-4; J gene: TRBJ2-3; CDR3 length: 16; D gene: .; CDR3 DNA: TGTGCCAGCAGCTATGGCCTTAGTGTCATGGCAGATACGCAGTATTTT; CDR3 protein: CASSYGLSVMADTQYF
clone size: many; V gene: TRBV28; J gene: TRBJ2-3; CDR3 length: 15; D gene: TRBD2; CDR3 DNA: TGTGCCAGCAGCGGGACTAGCGGGGGACAAGATACGCAGTATTTT; CDR3 protein: CASSGTSGGQDTQYF
clone size: few; V gene: TRBV5-1; J gene: TRBJ2-7; CDR3 length: 13; D gene: .; CDR3 DNA: TGCGCCAGCAGCTTGGTGGACAACCACGAGCAGTACTTC; CDR3 protein: CASSLVDNHEQYF
clone size: few; V gene: TRBV5-1; J gene: TRBJ2-7; CDR3 length: 13; D gene: .; CDR3 DNA: TGCGCCAGCAGCCCCGGGACAAATTACGAGCAGTACTTC; CDR3 protein: CASSPGTNYEQYF
clone size: .; V gene: TRBV5-1; J gene: TRBJ2-3; CDR3 length: 15; D gene: .; CDR3 DNA: TGCGCCAGCAGCCCCGGTTCACCCGGGGCAGATACGCAGTATTTT; CDR3 protein: CASSPGSPGADTQYF
clone size: .; V gene: TRBV30; J gene: TRBJ2-3; CDR3 length: 16; D gene: .; CDR3 DNA: TGTGCCTGGAGCTTCCCTAGCGCTCCTAGCACAGATACGCAGTATTTT; CDR3 protein: CAWSFPSAPSTDTQYF
clone size: few; V gene: TRBV12-3/TRBV12-4; J gene: TRBJ1-5; CDR3 length: 14; D gene: .; CDR3 DNA: TGTGCCAGCACCCTGGGGGGAGAAGATCAGCCCCAGCATTTT; CDR3 protein: CASTLGGEDQPQHF
clone size: few; V gene: TRBV4-2; J gene: TRBJ2-3; CDR3 length: 16; D gene: TRBD2; CDR3 DNA: TGCGCCAGCAGCCAAGTCTTACTAGCGGGCACAGATACGCAGTATTTT; CDR3 protein: CASSQVLLAGTDTQYF
clone size: .; V gene: TRBV5-4; J gene: TRBJ1-2; CDR3 length: 14; D gene: .; CDR3 DNA: TGTGCCAGCAGCTTGCGGGGGCTCGGAGATGGCTACACCTTC; CDR3 protein: CASSLRGLGDGYTF
clone size: .; V gene: TRBV4-3; J gene: TRBJ2-2; CDR3 length: 16; D gene: .; CDR3 DNA: TGCGCCAGCAGCCACAGCTCCGGGACACCTACCGGGGAGCTGTTTTTT; CDR3 protein: CASSHSSGTPTGELFF
clone size: few; V gene: TRBV7-2; J gene: TRBJ2-1; CDR3 length: 11; D gene: .; CDR3 DNA: TGTGCCAGCAGCCGCTGGGGGGAGCAGTTCTTC; CDR3 protein: CASSRWGEQFF
clone size: few; V gene: TRBV9; J gene: TRBJ2-5; CDR3 length: 13; D gene: .; CDR3 DNA: TGTGCCAGCAGCGACGGACCCCAAGAGACCCAGTACTTC; CDR3 protein: CASSDGPQETQYF
clone size: .; V gene: TRBV6-6; J gene: TRBJ1-2; CDR3 length: 15; D gene: .; CDR3 DNA: TGTGCCAGCAGTACCCCGAGGGACGTTGTCTATGGCTACACCTTC; CDR3 protein: CASSTPRDVVYGYTF
clone size: many; V gene: TRBV12-3/TRBV12-4; J gene: TRBJ2-7; CDR3 length: 14; D gene: TRBD1; CDR3 DNA: TGTGCCAGCAGTCTCGGGACAGTCTCCTACGAGCAGTACTTC; CDR3 protein: CASSLGTVSYEQYF
clone size: few; V gene: TRBV6-5; J gene: TRBJ1-1; CDR3 length: 15; D gene: .; CDR3 DNA: TGTGCCAGCAGTTACTCGAGAAGGGTCACGAGTGAAGCTTTCTTT; CDR3 protein: CASSYSRRVTSEAFF
clone size: few; V gene: TRBV2; J gene: TRBJ2-3; CDR3 length: 16; D gene: TRBD1; CDR3 DNA: TGTGCCAGCAGTTATAACAGGGGGCGTAGTACAGATACGCAGTATTTT; CDR3 protein: CASSYNRGRSTDTQYF
clone size: few; V gene: TRBV7-2; J gene: TRBJ2-1; CDR3 length: 14; D gene: TRBD1; CDR3 DNA: TGTGCCAGCTTGGGACAGGGGTCCTACAATGAGCAGTTCTTC; CDR3 protein: CASLGQGSYNEQFF